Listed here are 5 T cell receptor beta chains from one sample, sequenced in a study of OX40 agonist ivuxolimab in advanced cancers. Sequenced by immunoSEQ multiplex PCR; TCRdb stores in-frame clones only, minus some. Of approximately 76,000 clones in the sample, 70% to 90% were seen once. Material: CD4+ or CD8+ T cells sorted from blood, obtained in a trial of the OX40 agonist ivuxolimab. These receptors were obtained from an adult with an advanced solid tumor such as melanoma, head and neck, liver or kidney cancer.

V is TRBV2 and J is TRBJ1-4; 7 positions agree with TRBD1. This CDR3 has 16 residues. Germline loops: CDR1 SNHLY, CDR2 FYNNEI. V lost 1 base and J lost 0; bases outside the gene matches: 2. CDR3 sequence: CASSEVGTATNEKLFF. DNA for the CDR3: TGTGCCAGCAGTGAAGTGGGGACAGCAACTAATGAAAAACTGTTTTTT.

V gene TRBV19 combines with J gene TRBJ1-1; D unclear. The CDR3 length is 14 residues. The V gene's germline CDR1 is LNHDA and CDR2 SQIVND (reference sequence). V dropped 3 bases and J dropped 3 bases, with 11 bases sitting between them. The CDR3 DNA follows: TGTGCCAGTAGTATCTTTGCGGGTCACACTGAAGCTTTCTTT. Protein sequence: CASSIFAGHTEAFF.

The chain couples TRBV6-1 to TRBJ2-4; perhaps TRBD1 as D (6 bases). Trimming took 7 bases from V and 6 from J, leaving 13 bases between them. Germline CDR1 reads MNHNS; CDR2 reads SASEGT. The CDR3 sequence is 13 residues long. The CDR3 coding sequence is TGTGCCAGCATGCAGGGGACCACAAACATTCAGTACTTC. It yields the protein CASMQGTTNIQYF.

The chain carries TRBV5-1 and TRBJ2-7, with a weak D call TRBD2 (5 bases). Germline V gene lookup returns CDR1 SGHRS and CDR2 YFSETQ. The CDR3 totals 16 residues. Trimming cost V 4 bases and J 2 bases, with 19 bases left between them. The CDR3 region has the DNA TGCGCCAGCAGCCCCGAGGCAGGACTTATAGCCTACGAGCAGTACTTC. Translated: CASSPEAGLIAYEQYF.

CDR3 nucleotide sequence: TGTGCCAGCAGCTTAGTTTTGGGGGTGGAGACCCAGTACTTC. Protein product: CASSLVLGVETQYF. This rearrangement joins TRBV11-2 to TRBJ2-5, with D possibly being TRBD1 or TRBD2 (5 bases each). This CDR3 has 14 residues. V gave up 1 base and J gave up 5 bases, with 11 bases separating them. Germline loops: CDR1 SGHAT, CDR2 FQNNGV.